This entry is about one T cell receptor beta chain. The data were taken from a study of OX40 agonist ivuxolimab in advanced cancers. Study at large: People in dose escalation had one of these cancers: hepatocellular carcinoma, melanoma, renal cell or head and neck cancer. Treatment received earlier with anti-PD-1, anti-PD-L1 or anti-CTLA-4 agents was allowed, and over 35% had some.

The V gene's germline CDR1 is SGHAT and CDR2 FQNNGV. The CDR3 has 15 amino acids. The trim removed 5 bases at V and 3 bases at J, leaving 5 bases unmatched. Peripheral blood came from all dose cohorts at three timepoints. TCRdb's table, derived via immunoSEQ multiplex PCR, lists solely in-frame clones and lacks some. The sample consists of tens of thousands of clones, 80% to 90% of them appearing once. The rearrangement links TRBV11-2 to TRBJ1-2; 11 bases agree with TRBD1. The sequencing here drew on CD4+ or CD8+ T cells sorted from blood, taken in a trial of the OX40 agonist ivuxolimab. The receptor's source is an adult with an advanced solid tumor such as melanoma, head and neck, liver or kidney cancer. CDR3 region: CASSRGTGGYYGYTF. CDR3 coding DNA: TGTGCCAGCAGCCGGGGGACAGGGGGATACTATGGCTACACCTTC. The variable domain in full, completed from reference TRBV11-2 and TRBJ1-2, reads EAGVAQSPRYKIIEKRQSVAFWCNPISGHATLYWYQQILGQGPKLLIQFQNNGVVDDSQLPKDRFSAERLKGVDSTLKIQPAKLEDSAVYLCASSRGTGGYYGYTFGSGTRLTVV.